This TCR beta chain was recovered during a study of shared clonotypes between healthy human individuals. Germline CDR1 and CDR2: SGHRS and YFSETQ. V was clipped by 3 bases and J by 3 bases, with 7 bases between them. The CDR3 extends over 12 amino acids. Clones were read by immunoSEQ multiplex PCR, and TCRdb kept only the in-frame ones, dropping some. The table includes roughly 1,100,000 clones, roughly 80% detected once. This clone was recorded only once. As yet, its antigen is unknown. Other DNA sequences in the sample encode the same CDR3. Points from the study as a whole: Against clonotypes common to all four donors, non-shared ones had lower generation probabilities.

The sequenced material came from memory CD4+ T cells sorted from blood. This sample's subset: CD45RA-negative fraction. The gene calls are TRBV5-1 and TRBJ2-7; TRBD1 is a possible D gene (5 bases). This clonotype originated in a man between 18 and 35 years old in good health. The DNA for the CDR3 is TGCGCCAGCAGCTCTGACAGCTACGAGCAGTACTTC. Translation gives CASSSDSYEQYF.